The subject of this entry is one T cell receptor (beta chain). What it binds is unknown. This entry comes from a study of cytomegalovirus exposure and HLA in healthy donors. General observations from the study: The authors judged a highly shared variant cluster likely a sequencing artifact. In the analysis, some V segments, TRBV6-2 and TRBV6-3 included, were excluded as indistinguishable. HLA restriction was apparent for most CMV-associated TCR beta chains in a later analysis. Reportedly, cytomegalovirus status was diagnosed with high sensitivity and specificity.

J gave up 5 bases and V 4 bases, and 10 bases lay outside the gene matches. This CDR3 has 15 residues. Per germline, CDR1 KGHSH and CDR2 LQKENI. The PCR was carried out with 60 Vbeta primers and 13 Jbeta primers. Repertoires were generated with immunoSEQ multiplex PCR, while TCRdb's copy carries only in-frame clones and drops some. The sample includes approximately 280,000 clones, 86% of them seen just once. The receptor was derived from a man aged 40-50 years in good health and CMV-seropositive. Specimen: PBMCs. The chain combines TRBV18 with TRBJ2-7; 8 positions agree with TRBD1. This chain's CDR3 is CASSQSRTGNHEQYF. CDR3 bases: TGTGCCAGCTCACAATCTCGGACAGGGAACCACGAGCAGTACTTC.